This T cell receptor (beta chain) was retrieved from a study of T cell clones after liver transplantation. Study-level background: Three of eight recipients were HCV-positive; others had non-autoimmune, non-viral indications. Tolerance: complete withdrawal held at least one year, liver enzymes staying within twice normal. Study-level findings and limits: Conclusions were preliminary, with small, heterogeneous patient groups.

The ends were cut back, 5 bases at V and 4 bases at J, with 14 bases in the middle. Germline values: CDR1 MNHEY, CDR2 SVGAGI. The CDR3 runs 14 residues. Concerning this clone: As yet, its antigen is unknown.

Some clones are missing from TCRdb's copy, which holds only in-frame ones; the method was immunoSEQ multiplex PCR. The data hold over 8,500 clones, with less than 80% observed a single time. The source material was CD4+ T cells from blood, sampled approximately 30 months after liver transplant. The sequence was obtained from a human patient who received a liver transplant. Some T cells may be supplied by the graft donor. The V gene is TRBV6-5, the J gene TRBJ2-5; either TRBD1 or TRBD2 may supply D (6 bases each). The CDR3 nucleotides read TGTGCCAGCAGTACCCTGGGGGGCGGAGAGACCCAGTACTTC. Translation: CASSTLGGGETQYF.